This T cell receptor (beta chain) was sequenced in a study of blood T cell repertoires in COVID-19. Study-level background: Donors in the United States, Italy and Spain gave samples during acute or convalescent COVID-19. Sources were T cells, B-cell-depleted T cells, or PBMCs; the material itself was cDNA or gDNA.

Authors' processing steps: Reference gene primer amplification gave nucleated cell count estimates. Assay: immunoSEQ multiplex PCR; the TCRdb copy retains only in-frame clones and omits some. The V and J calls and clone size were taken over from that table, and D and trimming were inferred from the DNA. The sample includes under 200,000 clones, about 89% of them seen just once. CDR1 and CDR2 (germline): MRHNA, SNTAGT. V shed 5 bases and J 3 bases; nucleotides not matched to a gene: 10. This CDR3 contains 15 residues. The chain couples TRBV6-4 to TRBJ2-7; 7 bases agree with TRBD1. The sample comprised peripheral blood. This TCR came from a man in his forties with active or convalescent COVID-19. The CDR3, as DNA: TGTGCCAGCAGTAGGTATGAGGGGGCGGGCTACGAGCAGTACTTC. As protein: CASSRYEGAGYEQYF.